These 21 T cell receptor beta chains share one sample of origin, sequenced in a study of cytomegalovirus exposure and HLA in healthy donors. The PCR was carried out with 60 Vbeta primers and 13 Jbeta primers. Using immunoSEQ multiplex PCR, the repertoire was profiled, and TCRdb retains in-frame clones only, with some absent. The sample lists roughly 290,000 clones, approximately 80% seen once, with more than 0.3% in the top ten. The specimen was PBMCs. The receptor set was obtained from a girl under 10 years old in good health and CMV-seronegative.

V gene TRBV29-1 combines with J gene TRBJ2-1; possible D gene TRBD1, 8 bases. Trimming shortened V by 6 bases and J by 8 bases, and 11 bases separated the two germline ends. The CDR3 extends over 11 amino acids. Germline V lookup: CDR1 SQVTM, CDR2 ANQGSEA. CDR3 residues: CSVTGGDEQFF. Here the CDR3 DNA reads TGCAGCGTCACAGGGGGGGATGAGCAGTTCTTC.

The CDR3 nucleotides are TGCGCCAGCAGCCAACCTTTTTTCGGACAGGGGGCTGGCGAGCAGTACTTC. This sequence encodes CASSQPFFGQGAGEQYF. The chain carries TRBV4-1 and TRBJ2-5, with 11 bases identical to TRBD1. The end of the DNA fits TRBJ2-7 better, so the J call may be wrong. The CDR3 sequence is 17 residues long. Germline V CDR1 and CDR2: MGHRA, YSYEKL.

The chain combines TRBV5-4 with TRBJ2-1, with 12 bases lining up with TRBD2. The V segment lost 2 bases and the J segment 10 bases; nucleotides outside the gene matches: 7. CDR1 is SGHNT, CDR2 YYREEE, per germline (reference sequence). The CDR3 loop spans 15 amino acids. CDR3 bases: TGTGCCAGCAGCTTAGTCCTAGCGGGAGGGGACGAGCAGTTCTTC. This translates into CASSLVLAGGDEQFF.

This clone was seen more than once but under ten times. The V call is TRBV28, the J call TRBJ1-5; D is ambiguous. The germline V and J ends were trimmed by 10 bases and 2 bases, with 9 bases remaining between them. Germline assignment: CDR1 MDHEN and CDR2 SYDVKM. The CDR3 consists of 12 residues. CDR3 loop: CAIRRGNQPQHF. The CDR3, as DNA: TGTGCCATACGACGGGGCAATCAGCCCCAGCATTTT.

This chain connects TRBV15 to TRBJ2-5; 8 bases align to TRBD2. The CDR3 covers 16 residues. V was pared by 0 bases and J by 4 bases, with 7 bases of the junction left unmatched. Germline assignment: CDR1 LNHNV and CDR2 YYDKDF (reference sequence). CDR3 residues: CATSRDRIAGPETQYF. For the CDR3, the DNA is TGTGCCACCAGCAGAGATAGGATAGCGGGACCAGAGACCCAGTACTTC.

The V gene is TRBV7-3, the J gene TRBJ2-5; 8 bases match TRBD2. V was pared by 2 bases and J by 5 bases, with 10 bases of the junction left unmatched. From germline, CDR1 is SGHTA and CDR2 FQGTGA. This CDR3 comprises 16 residues. The CDR3 DNA reads as TGTGCCAGCAGCTTAGTCCAAGCGGGAGCGGGGGAGACCCAGTACTTC. Translation gives CASSLVQAGAGETQYF. The full variable domain, completed using reference TRBV7-3 and TRBJ2-5, is GAGVSQTPSNKVTEKGKYVELRCDPISGHTALYWYRQSLGQGPEFLIYFQGTGAADDSGLPNDRFFAVRPEGSVSTLKIQRTERGDSAVYLCASSLVQAGAGETQYFGPGTRLLVL.

The chain is built from TRBV6-1 and TRBJ2-5, with 8 positions matching TRBD2. This CDR3 region has 14 residues. The V gene's germline CDR1 is MNHNS and CDR2 SASEGT. J gave up 5 bases and V 6 bases, and 8 bases lay outside the gene matches. CDR3 DNA: TGTGCCAGCAGCGAGATGGGGACTAGTGAGACCCAGTACTTC. This gives the protein CASSEMGTSETQYF.

The J gene is TRBJ2-7, the V gene TRBV10-1; weak D call: TRBD2 (5 bases). The CDR3 length is 15 residues. Deletions cut 0 bases from V and 3 bases from J, with 12 bases between. Germline V gene sequence: CDR1 WNHNN, CDR2 SYGVQD (reference sequence). The CDR3 sequence: CASSESTRGFYEQYF. In nucleotides, the CDR3 is TGCGCCAGCAGTGAGTCGACTCGCGGGTTCTACGAGCAGTACTTC.

V gene TRBV21-1 combines with J gene TRBJ2-5; TRBD2 reflects the table's D call only, with no check against the DNA. TRBV21-1 is flagged as a pseudogene. The CDR3 is 11 amino acids. CDR3 DNA: TGTGCCAGACGGGACCAAGAGACCCAGTACTTC. Translation: CARRDQETQYF.

The rearrangement joins TRBV11-2 to TRBJ1-1; D is unresolved. The V end was cut by 5 bases, the J end by 5 bases, with 15 bases between. This CDR3 has 14 residues. In germline, CDR1 is SGHAT, CDR2 FQNNGV. CDR3 in amino acids: CASSRRNWWTEAFF. CDR3 coding DNA: TGTGCCAGCAGCCGCAGAAATTGGTGGACTGAAGCTTTCTTT.

V gene TRBV27 combines with J gene TRBJ2-2; 8 bases fit TRBD1. Germline V CDR1 and CDR2: MNHEY, SMNVEV (reference sequence). This CDR3 spans 16 amino acids. V lost 6 bases and J lost 4; bases outside the gene matches: 10. The CDR3 here is CASSPRDRRGTGELFF. The CDR3 coding sequence is TGTGCCAGCAGCCCACGGGACAGGCGAGGCACCGGGGAGCTGTTTTTT.

This chain links TRBV28 with TRBJ1-4; D gene unclear. V was shortened by 1 base and J by 8 bases, with 17 bases between the two germline ends. The CDR3 is made up of 16 amino acids. Per the germline V gene, CDR1 is MDHEN and CDR2 is SYDVKM. CDR3 sequence (DNA): TGTGCCAGCAGTTTATACCCGGATCGGGTTGAAGAAAAACTGTTTTTT. Residues: CASSLYPDRVEEKLFF.

The chain has TRBV10-3 and TRBJ2-2; unclear D gene. Per germline, CDR1 ENHRY and CDR2 SYGVKD. The CDR3 totals 10 residues. V was clipped by 10 bases and J by 4 bases, with 4 bases between them. CDR3 region: CATGTGELFF. The CDR3 nucleotides are TGTGCCACCGGCACCGGGGAGCTGTTTTTT.

The J gene is TRBJ1-1, the V gene TRBV5-4, with 10 bases aligning to TRBD1. V shed 4 bases and J 7 bases; nucleotides not matched to a gene: 10. The CDR3 covers 15 residues. The germline gives CDR1 SGHNT, CDR2 YYREEE (reference sequence). The CDR3 is CASSGTGEAWNEAFF. CDR3 coding DNA: TGTGCCAGCAGCGGGACAGGGGAGGCGTGGAATGAAGCTTTCTTT.

This clone appeared a few times. This chain connects TRBV6-4 to TRBJ2-1; 16 positions agree with TRBD2. V lost 6 bases and J lost 4; bases outside the gene matches: 15. The CDR3 is 20 amino acids. Germline V lookup: CDR1 MRHNA, CDR2 SNTAGT. The CDR3 here is CASRVPGTSGRAERYNEQFF. The CDR3 DNA follows: TGTGCCAGCAGGGTACCAGGGACTAGCGGGAGGGCCGAGAGGTACAATGAGCAGTTCTTC.

The chain recombines TRBV10-3 with TRBJ2-7; a weak D match, TRBD2 (6 bases). V shed 10 bases and J shed 0 bases, with 16 bases lying between them. Germline V CDR1 and CDR2: ENHRY, SYGVKD. This CDR3 contains 14 residues. For the CDR3, the DNA is TGTGCCAGCACTCCCGGCGGGATCTCCTACGAGCAGTACTTC. Protein: CASTPGGISYEQYF.

The rearrangement uses TRBV5-1 and TRBJ1-6; D perhaps matches TRBD1 (5 bases). Trimming shortened V by 3 bases and J by 14 bases, and 18 bases separated the two germline ends. In germline, CDR1 is SGHRS, CDR2 YFSETQ. The length of the CDR3 is 14 residues. Written as DNA, the CDR3 is TGCGCCAGCAGCTGGGGCCGGCAGGGCTGGGCCCTCCACTTT. Translation gives CASSWGRQGWALHF.

V gene TRBV4-2 combines with J gene TRBJ2-1; 12 bases line up with TRBD2. The V segment lost 1 base and the J segment 4 bases; nucleotides outside the gene matches: 5. CDR1 is LGHNA, CDR2 YNFKEQ, per germline. CDR3 length: 17 amino acids. CDR3 residues: CASSQGSTSGGYNEQFF. In DNA form, the CDR3 reads TGTGCCAGCAGCCAAGGTTCGACTAGCGGGGGATACAATGAGCAGTTCTTC.

This clone was counted between two and nine times. The V call is TRBV5-1, the J call TRBJ1-1; TRBD1 aligns across 10 bases. After removal of 4 bases from V and 3 bases from J, the junction contained 6 bases not matched to a gene. The germline V gene has CDR1 SGHRS and CDR2 YFSETQ. The CDR3 contains 15 residues. CDR3 DNA sequence: TGCGCCAGCAGCGGAGGGACAGGGGCGGACACTGAAGCTTTCTTT. Residues: CASSGGTGADTEAFF. The full variable domain, completed using reference TRBV5-1 and TRBJ1-1, is KAGVTQTPRYLIKTRGQQVTLSCSPISGHRSVSWYQQTPGQGLQFLFEYFSETQRNKGNFPGRFSGRQFSNSRSEMNVSTLELGDSALYLCASSGGTGADTEAFFGQGTRLTVV.

The gene calls are TRBV7-6 and TRBJ2-1; 9 bases line up with TRBD2. This CDR3 contains 16 residues. Germline V gives CDR1 SGHVS, CDR2 FNYEAQ. J lost 8 bases, V lost 3 bases, and 11 bases had no gene match. CDR3 amino acids: CASSFLAGPFTHEQFF. In nucleotides, the CDR3 is TGTGCCAGCAGCTTCCTAGCGGGGCCCTTTACGCATGAGCAGTTCTTC. The whole variable domain, remainder taken from reference TRBV7-6 and TRBJ2-1, is GAGVSQSPRYKVTKRGQDVALRCDPISGHVSLYWYRQALGQGPEFLTYFNYEAQQDKSGLPNDRFSAERPEGSISTLTIQRTEQRDSAMYRCASSFLAGPFTHEQFFGPGTRLTVL.

The chain is built from TRBV10-3 and TRBJ1-2; a weak D match, TRBD1 (5 bases). With 7 bases removed from V and 4 bases from J, the gap between germline ends came to 16 bases. Germline loops: CDR1 ENHRY, CDR2 SYGVKD. This CDR3 region has 14 residues. CDR3 in amino acids: CAIMAGGDPYGYTF. The CDR3 DNA follows: TGTGCCATCATGGCGGGGGGGGACCCCTATGGCTACACCTTC.